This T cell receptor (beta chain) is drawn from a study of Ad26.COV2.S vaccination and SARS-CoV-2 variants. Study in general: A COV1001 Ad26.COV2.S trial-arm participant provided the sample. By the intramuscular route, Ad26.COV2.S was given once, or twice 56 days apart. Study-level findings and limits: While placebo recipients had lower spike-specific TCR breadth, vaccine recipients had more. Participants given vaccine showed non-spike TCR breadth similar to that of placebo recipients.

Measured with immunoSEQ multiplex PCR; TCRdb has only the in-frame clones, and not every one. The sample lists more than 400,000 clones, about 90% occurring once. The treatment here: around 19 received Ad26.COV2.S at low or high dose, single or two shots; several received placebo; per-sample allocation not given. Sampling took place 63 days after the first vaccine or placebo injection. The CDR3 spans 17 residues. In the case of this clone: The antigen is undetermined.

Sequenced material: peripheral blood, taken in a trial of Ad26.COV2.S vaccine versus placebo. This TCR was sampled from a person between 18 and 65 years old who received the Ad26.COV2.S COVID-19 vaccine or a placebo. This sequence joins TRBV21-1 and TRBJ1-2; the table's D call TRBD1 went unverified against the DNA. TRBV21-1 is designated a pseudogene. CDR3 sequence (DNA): TGTGCCAGCAGCACCCGGTCAGGGGGCGGGGGAAACTATGGCTACACCTTC. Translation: CASSTRSGGGGNYGYTF.